This TCR beta chain derives from a study of blood T cell repertoires in COVID-19. Study in general: From the United States, Italy and Spain came samples of acute and convalescent COVID-19. Sample material is recorded as cDNA or gDNA derived from T cells, B-cell-depleted T cells, or PBMCs.

The Seattle patients joined while their infection was active and were tracked longitudinally afterward. In the original processing: By means of reference gene primer amplification, nucleated cell counts were estimated. The method was immunoSEQ multiplex PCR; TCRdb's version includes in-frame clones alone and lacks a portion of them. From that table come the V and J calls and clone size; the DNA was used to work out D and trimming. The table shows 75,000 to 95,000 clones, with just under 80% occurring only once. The germline CDR1 and CDR2 sequences are MNHEY and SMNVEV (reference sequence). This CDR3 has 12 amino acids. V lost 11 bases, J lost 5 bases, and 8 bases stayed unmatched.

This receptor was identified in a man in his sixties with COVID-19, enrolled during active disease. The specimen sequenced was peripheral blood. The chain couples TRBV27 to TRBJ2-7; 8 bases map to TRBD2. DNA of the CDR3: TGTGCCGCGGGGGGCAGGAGGAACGAGCAGTACTTC. Its translation is CAAGGRRNEQYF.